These 13 T cell receptor beta chains came from one sample sequenced in a study of cytomegalovirus exposure and HLA in healthy donors. Researchers ran the PCR with 60 Vbeta and 13 Jbeta primers. Profiled with immunoSEQ multiplex PCR; TCRdb holds only in-frame clones, not every one. The data hold about 160,000 clones, with almost 80% observed a single time. The sequenced sample consisted of PBMCs. These receptors were obtained from a woman aged 50 to 60 in good health and CMV-seronegative.

On this clone: The same CDR3 is also encoded by other DNA sequences in this sample. The chain joins TRBV6-1 to TRBJ2-5; 16 bases are a match to TRBD2. V lost 4 bases and J lost 4; bases outside the gene matches: 3. The length of the CDR3 is 16 residues. Germline V CDR1 and CDR2: MNHNS, SASEGT. The CDR3 region has the DNA TGTGCCAGCAGTGCGGGACTAGCGGGGGGGGGAGAGACCCAGTACTTC. Translated: CASSAGLAGGGETQYF.

The chain has TRBV19 and TRBJ2-2, with 10 bases that match TRBD1. This CDR3 contains 15 residues. CDR1 is LNHDA and CDR2 is SQIVND in the germline V gene (reference sequence). The V segment lost 4 bases and the J segment 6 bases; nucleotides outside the gene matches: 5. The CDR3, as DNA: TGTGCCAGTAGTACGCCGGGACAGGGGCCCGGGGAGCTGTTTTTT. Translating it yields CASSTPGQGPGELFF.

This chain joins TRBV29-1 and TRBJ1-2, with a possible D match to TRBD1 (5 bases). CDR1 SQVTM and CDR2 ANQGSEA come from the germline V gene. The V and J ends lost 6 bases and 0 bases respectively, with 20 bases between them. This CDR3 is 16 amino acids long. Written as DNA, the CDR3 is TGCAGCGTCATAGGGGCAGCTGCAATAGCTAACTATGGCTACACCTTC. Protein sequence: CSVIGAAAIANYGYTF.

This chain uses TRBV27 with TRBJ1-2; TRBD1 matches at 7 bases. CDR1 MNHEY and CDR2 SMNVEV come from the germline V gene (reference sequence). CDR3 length: 13 amino acids. Trimming removed 4 bases from V and 10 bases from J; junction bases left unmatched: 9. CDR3 sequence: CASSSWDRNLYTF. The CDR3 DNA reads TGTGCCAGCAGTTCTTGGGACAGAAACCTCTACACCTTC.

Regarding this clone: The junction departs from the called germline gene at one end, perhaps through a read error. This same CDR3 is encoded by further DNA sequences in the sample. The chain joins TRBV28 to TRBJ1-1; tentatively, D is TRBD1 (5 bases). Per germline, CDR1 MDHEN and CDR2 SYDVKM. The CDR3 is 14 amino acids. The CDR3 here is CASTVGGEHTEAFF. The CDR3 nucleotides are TGTGCCAGCACCGTGGGGGGGGAACACACTGAGGCTTTCTTT.

The chain has TRBV28 and TRBJ2-2; tentatively, D is TRBD1 (6 bases). The V end lost 8 bases, the J end lost 5 bases, and 18 bases lay between the germline ends. There are 15 residues in the CDR3. From germline, CDR1 is MDHEN and CDR2 SYDVKM. The CDR3 region is CASHNIQGWTGELFF. The CDR3 DNA follows: TGTGCCAGCCACAATATACAGGGATGGACCGGGGAGCTGTTTTTT.

This clone was observed a single time. The chain has TRBV9 and TRBJ2-1; TRBD2 agrees at 7 bases. There are 15 residues in the CDR3. The V and J ends lost 0 bases and 5 bases, in that order; junction bases with no gene match: 5. Germline assignment: CDR1 SGDLS and CDR2 YYNGEE. This CDR3 is CASSVGRGSHNEQFF. CDR3 in DNA: TGTGCCAGCAGCGTAGGGCGGGGGAGCCACAATGAGCAGTTCTTC.

This clone was recorded a few times. The rearrangement uses TRBV28 and TRBJ1-4; no reliable D call. V lost 5 bases and J lost 3, with 13 bases in between. The germline CDR1 and CDR2 sequences are MDHEN and SYDVKM. This CDR3 spans 15 amino acids. The CDR3 sequence: CASSRGRVANEKLFF. The CDR3 DNA reads TGTGCCAGCAGTCGGGGTCGAGTAGCTAATGAAAAACTGTTTTTT.

The rearrangement uses TRBV6-5 and TRBJ2-5; TRBD2 agrees at 7 bases. V lost 0 bases to trimming and J lost 5 bases; unmatched junction nucleotides: 6. Germline CDR1 MNHEY, CDR2 SVGAGI. This CDR3 is 15 amino acids long. The DNA of the CDR3 is TGTGCCAGCAGTTACTCACAGACAGCGGGGGAGACCCAGTACTTC. Protein sequence: CASSYSQTAGETQYF.

The chain links TRBV19 to TRBJ1-2; maybe TRBD1 (5 bases). The germline V gene encodes CDR1 LNHDA and CDR2 SQIVND (reference sequence). V lost 10 bases and J lost 1, with 13 bases in between. The CDR3 is made up of 13 amino acids. The CDR3 reads CAIRDRVNYGYTF. CDR3 nucleotides: TGTGCCATTAGAGACAGAGTTAACTATGGCTACACCTTC.

The genes are TRBV6-6 and TRBJ2-1; 9 bases are shared with TRBD1. V lost 1 base and J lost 5; bases outside the gene matches: 6. CDR1 MNHNY and CDR2 SVGAGI come from the germline V gene (reference sequence). This CDR3 region has 16 residues. Written as DNA, the CDR3 is TGTGCCAGCAGTTACTGGGACAGGGACTTCCACAATGAGCAGTTCTTC. It translates to CASSYWDRDFHNEQFF.

This clone appeared once. This chain connects TRBV9 to TRBJ2-3; 12 bases match TRBD2. Germline values: CDR1 SGDLS, CDR2 YYNGEE. The length of the CDR3 is 14 residues. The ends lost 4 bases at V and 6 bases at J; junction bases unmatched: 3. The CDR3 protein is CASSSGLAGDTQYF. CDR3 DNA sequence: TGTGCCAGCAGCTCGGGACTAGCGGGTGATACGCAGTATTTT.

The gene calls are TRBV7-9 and TRBJ1-3; a possible D gene is TRBD1 (6 bases). The CDR3 is 16 amino acids. V was trimmed by 3 bases and J by 2 bases, leaving 14 bases between them. Germline V gene data show CDR1 as SEHNR and CDR2 as FQNEAQ (reference sequence). The CDR3 DNA reads TGTGCCAGCAGCTTGGCTCACAGGGATACTGGAAACACCATATATTTT. Translation: CASSLAHRDTGNTIYF.